The next 7 T cell receptor beta chains were all read from a single sample in a study of blood T cell repertoires in COVID-19 (dated by TCRdb to the early 2020s). The method was the immunoSEQ multiplex PCR assay. TCRdb re-hosts the immuneACCESS table, in-frame sequences only. Its copies lack some clones; in the studies checked, an unresolved V gene accounts for under half of them, and the cause for the rest is not known. This sample lists about 190,000 clones; 70% to 80% were detected once. The biggest ten clones account for roughly 12% of the sample. Sequencing input: peripheral blood. The receptors derive from a woman between 50 and 59 years old with acute or convalescent COVID-19.

By frequency in the sample, this clone is medium-sized. Here the CDR3 DNA reads TGTGCCAGTAGTATTGATGGGACAGGCCATCAGCCCCAGCATTTT. Encoded protein: CASSIDGTGHQPQHF. This sequence joins TRBV19 and TRBJ1-5, with 8 nucleotides matching TRBD1. Looked up from germline, CDR1 is LNHDA and CDR2 is SQIVND (reference sequence). CDR3 length: 15 residues. V was pared by 3 bases and J by 5 bases, with 6 bases of the junction left unmatched.

V and J are TRBV9 and TRBJ1-1; 7 bases agree with TRBD1. This CDR3 has 14 residues. CDR1 and CDR2 (germline): SGDLS, YYNGEE. J lost 1 base, V lost 4 bases, and 4 bases had no gene match. The CDR3 DNA sequence: TGTGCCAGCAGCTTGGGACAGTGGAACACTGAAGCTTTCTTT. As protein: CASSLGQWNTEAFF.

The rearrangement joins TRBV3-1 (or the pseudogene TRBV3-2) to TRBJ1-3; D gene unclear. The ends were cut back, 1 base at V and 7 bases at J, with 11 bases in the middle. This CDR3 comprises 14 residues. Germline assignment: CDR1 LGHDT and CDR2 YNNKEL (reference sequence). The CDR3 loop is CASSQVTLRNTIYF. As DNA, the CDR3 is TGTGCCAGCAGCCAAGTTACATTGCGGAACACCATATATTTT.

The V gene is TRBV5-8, the J gene TRBJ2-3, with TRBD1 identical over 9 bases. Trimming at V came to 4 bases and at J to 3 bases, leaving 12 bases not matched to a gene. Per the germline V gene, CDR1 is SGHTS and CDR2 is YDEGEE. This CDR3 is built from 17 residues. For the CDR3, the DNA is TGTGCCAGCAGCAGACTCGCCGGGACAGGGAGAACAGATACGCAGTATTTT. Protein product: CASSRLAGTGRTDTQYF.

This sequence joins TRBV11-2 and TRBJ1-1; 9 bases line up with TRBD1. Looked up from germline, CDR1 is SGHAT and CDR2 is FQNNGV. The CDR3 extends over 14 amino acids. The V segment lost 5 bases and the J segment 4 bases; nucleotides outside the gene matches: 5. Here the CDR3 reads CASSMGQGGTEAFF. Here the CDR3 DNA reads TGTGCCAGCAGCATGGGACAGGGCGGCACTGAAGCTTTCTTT.

The chain combines TRBV7-2 with TRBJ1-1; D is unresolved. Trimming stripped 1 base from V and 6 bases from J, with 12 bases between. Germline CDR1 is SGHTA and CDR2 is FQGNSA. The CDR3 is made up of 14 amino acids. The CDR3 sequence is CASSLDRRVAEAFF. The CDR3 bases are TGTGCCAGCAGCTTAGACCGGCGGGTGGCTGAAGCTTTCTTT.

The J gene is TRBJ2-1, the V gene TRBV7-2; 10 bases fit TRBD2. With 5 bases clipped from V and 7 bases from J, the junction kept 8 bases outside the gene matches. Germline V lookup: CDR1 SGHTA, CDR2 FQGNSA. The CDR3 totals 15 residues. CDR3 DNA sequence: TGTGCCAGCAGCCCGAGCGGGGGGGTAAGGAATGAGCAGTTCTTC. This encodes CASSPSGGVRNEQFF.